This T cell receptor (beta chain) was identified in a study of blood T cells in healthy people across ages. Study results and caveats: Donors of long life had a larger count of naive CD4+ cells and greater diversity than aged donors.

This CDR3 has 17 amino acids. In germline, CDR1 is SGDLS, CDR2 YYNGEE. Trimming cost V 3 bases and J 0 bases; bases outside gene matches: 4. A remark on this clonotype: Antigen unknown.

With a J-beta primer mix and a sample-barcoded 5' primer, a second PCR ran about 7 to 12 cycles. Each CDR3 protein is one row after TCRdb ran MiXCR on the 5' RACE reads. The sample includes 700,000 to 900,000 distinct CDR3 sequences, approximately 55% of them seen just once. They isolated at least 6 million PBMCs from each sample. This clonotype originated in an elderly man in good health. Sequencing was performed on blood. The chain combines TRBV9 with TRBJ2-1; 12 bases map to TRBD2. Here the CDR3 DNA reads TGTGCCAGCAGCGACCCGACTAGCGGGAGCTCCTACAATGAGCAGTTCTTC. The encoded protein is CASSDPTSGSSYNEQFF.